These T cell receptor beta chains were read from a single sample in a study of T cells in Graves' hyperthyroidism and ophthalmopathy. Using its own MiXCR run on the multiplex PCR reads, TCRdb lists one record per CDR3 protein. The sample includes some 300,000 distinct CDR3 sequences, roughly 20% seen only once; the top ten take roughly 39%. The sequenced sample consisted of blood. Every receptor here comes from a man between 45 and 60 years old with Graves' ophthalmopathy. Each CDR3 is given with its conserved first and last residue. D genes are given only for firm matches. Clone size is given for some rows only: seen once, a few or many times, or a class if the clone is expanded.

j_gene: TRBJ2-5; d_gene: TRBD2; abundance: NA; v_gene: TRBV25-1; CDR3nt: TGTGCCAGCAGTGTGGGGACTAGCGGAGACCAAGAGACCCAGTACTTC; CDR3aa: CASSVGTSGDQETQYF
j_gene: TRBJ2-7; d_gene: NA; abundance: NA; v_gene: TRBV7-2; CDR3nt: TGTGCCAGCAGTTTGGGCAGGTCCTACGAGCAGTACTTC; CDR3aa: CASSLGRSYEQYF
j_gene: TRBJ2-5; d_gene: NA; abundance: NA; v_gene: TRBV6-2/TRBV6-3; CDR3nt: TGTGCCAGCAGTCCCAGGAGGCGAGAGACCCAGTACTTC; CDR3aa: CASSPRRRETQYF
j_gene: TRBJ2-3; d_gene: TRBD2; abundance: many; v_gene: TRBV2; CDR3nt: TGTGCCAGCAGAAGGTCTAGCGGGAGGAATGAAGATACGCAGTATTTT; CDR3aa: CASRRSSGRNEDTQYF
j_gene: TRBJ2-1; d_gene: TRBD2; abundance: NA; v_gene: TRBV29-1; CDR3nt: TGCAGCGTTCTCAGCGGGAGTATCTACAATGAGCAGTTCTTC; CDR3aa: CSVLSGSIYNEQFF
j_gene: TRBJ2-2; d_gene: NA; abundance: NA; v_gene: TRBV14; CDR3nt: TGTGCCAGCAGCCAAACTATCACCGGGGAGCTGTTTTTT; CDR3aa: CASSQTITGELFF
j_gene: TRBJ1-2; d_gene: NA; abundance: NA; v_gene: TRBV6-1; CDR3nt: TGTGCCAGCAGGGAGGGCCCAGGGATTAACTATGGCTACACCTTC; CDR3aa: CASREGPGINYGYTF
j_gene: TRBJ2-3; d_gene: TRBD1; abundance: few; v_gene: TRBV3-1; CDR3nt: TGTGCCAGCAGCCTTATGACAGGGGGGACAGATACGCAGTATTTT; CDR3aa: CASSLMTGGTDTQYF
j_gene: TRBJ2-1; d_gene: TRBD1; abundance: many; v_gene: TRBV12-5; CDR3nt: TGTGCTAGTGGGACGGGACAGGGAAATTACAATGAGCAGTTCTTC; CDR3aa: CASGTGQGNYNEQFF
j_gene: TRBJ2-7; d_gene: TRBD1; abundance: once; v_gene: TRBV6-1; CDR3nt: TGTGCCGGCAGTAGGGGACAGGGGGTTCCCTACGAGCAGTACTTC; CDR3aa: CAGSRGQGVPYEQYF
j_gene: TRBJ2-3; d_gene: NA; abundance: few; v_gene: TRBV19; CDR3nt: TGTGCCAGTAGTATAGGGCTAGTCGCAGATACGCAGTATTTT; CDR3aa: CASSIGLVADTQYF
j_gene: TRBJ2-1; d_gene: NA; abundance: few; v_gene: TRBV24-1; CDR3nt: TGTGCCACCGGGGGAATGAACCTCGATGAGCAGTTCTTC; CDR3aa: CATGGMNLDEQFF
j_gene: TRBJ2-1; d_gene: NA; abundance: many; v_gene: TRBV7-8; CDR3nt: TGTGCCAGCAGCCCACCGAGAGCGGATGAGCAGTTCTTC; CDR3aa: CASSPPRADEQFF
j_gene: TRBJ1-2; d_gene: NA; abundance: many; v_gene: TRBV18; CDR3nt: TGTGCCAGCTCACCCCTAGAACGGGCAGCTAACTATGGCTACACCTTC; CDR3aa: CASSPLERAANYGYTF
j_gene: TRBJ1-2; d_gene: NA; abundance: NA; v_gene: TRBV28; CDR3nt: TGTGCCAGCAGTCCCGGGGGAACCTATGGCTACACCTTC; CDR3aa: CASSPGGTYGYTF
j_gene: TRBJ2-3; d_gene: TRBD2; abundance: few; v_gene: TRBV7-9; CDR3nt: TGTGCCAGCAGCCCCTACGCGACTAGCGGGATAGGGGATACGCAGTATTTT; CDR3aa: CASSPYATSGIGDTQYF
j_gene: TRBJ1-3; d_gene: NA; abundance: many; v_gene: TRBV30; CDR3nt: TGTGCCTGGAGTGTACTCAGGGACACCATATATTTT; CDR3aa: CAWSVLRDTIYF
j_gene: TRBJ1-6; d_gene: NA; abundance: few; v_gene: TRBV7-9; CDR3nt: TGTGCCAGCAGCTTACGACGGGGCGTCAGGGGTTATTCACCCCTCCACTTT; CDR3aa: CASSLRRGVRGYSPLHF
j_gene: TRBJ2-7; d_gene: NA; abundance: few; v_gene: TRBV7-3; CDR3nt: TGTGCCAGCAGCTCGTGGACAGCTCACGAGCAGTACTTC; CDR3aa: CASSSWTAHEQYF
j_gene: TRBJ1-1; d_gene: NA; abundance: few; v_gene: TRBV19; CDR3nt: TGTGCCAGTAGTATCCAGGGGTACACTGAAGCTTTCTTT; CDR3aa: CASSIQGYTEAFF
j_gene: TRBJ2-7; d_gene: NA; abundance: NA; v_gene: TRBV7-8; CDR3nt: TGTGCCAGCAGTCAAACCATGGGCCTCATCTACGAGCAGTACTTC; CDR3aa: CASSQTMGLIYEQYF
j_gene: TRBJ2-2; d_gene: NA; abundance: many; v_gene: TRBV5-1; CDR3nt: TGCGCCAGCAGCTTGGTATCTCCAACAGCGACCGGGGAGCTGTTTTTT; CDR3aa: CASSLVSPTATGELFF
j_gene: TRBJ2-7; d_gene: TRBD2; abundance: many; v_gene: TRBV12-3/TRBV12-4; CDR3nt: TGTGCCAGCACCCGAGGGCGGGAGGGCTACGAGCAGTACTTC; CDR3aa: CASTRGREGYEQYF
j_gene: TRBJ2-3; d_gene: TRBD1; abundance: many; v_gene: TRBV7-9; CDR3nt: TGTGCCAGCACCTTGACAGGGGGAGCGTGGGGCACAGATACGCAGTATTTT; CDR3aa: CASTLTGGAWGTDTQYF
j_gene: TRBJ1-1; d_gene: NA; abundance: many; v_gene: TRBV11-2; CDR3nt: TGTGCCAGCAGCTTAAGCACAGGGAGGAGGACTGAAGCTTTCTTT; CDR3aa: CASSLSTGRRTEAFF
j_gene: TRBJ2-7; d_gene: TRBD2; abundance: NA; v_gene: TRBV11-2; CDR3nt: TGCGCCAGCAGCTCCTGGACTAGCGGGAGGGCCTACGAGCAGTACTTC; CDR3aa: CASSSWTSGRAYEQYF
j_gene: TRBJ2-1; d_gene: NA; abundance: many; v_gene: TRBV20-1; CDR3nt: TGCAGTGCTAGAGATATGGGGACTCCTGGCAATGAGCAGTTCTTC; CDR3aa: CSARDMGTPGNEQFF
j_gene: TRBJ1-1; d_gene: NA; abundance: many; v_gene: TRBV27; CDR3nt: TGTGCCAGCAGTTTCGGACAGACGAACACTGAAGCTTTCTTT; CDR3aa: CASSFGQTNTEAFF
j_gene: TRBJ2-7; d_gene: TRBD2; abundance: NA; v_gene: TRBV20-1; CDR3nt: TGCAGTGCTAGGGCCCTAGCGGGAGAGAGGTACGAGCAGTACTTC; CDR3aa: CSARALAGERYEQYF
j_gene: TRBJ2-5; d_gene: NA; abundance: many; v_gene: TRBV29-1; CDR3nt: TGCAGCGTTGGGGTTGGGCCCCGTCTGGAGACCCAGTACTTC; CDR3aa: CSVGVGPRLETQYF
j_gene: TRBJ1-1; d_gene: NA; abundance: many; v_gene: TRBV7-9; CDR3nt: TGTGCCAGCAGCCCCCGGGGTGGGCAACGGGACACTGAAGCTTTCTTT; CDR3aa: CASSPRGGQRDTEAFF
j_gene: TRBJ2-7; d_gene: NA; abundance: many; v_gene: TRBV11-2; CDR3nt: TGTGCCAGCAGCCAAACCTTTAGCGGAACCTACGAGCAGTACTTC; CDR3aa: CASSQTFSGTYEQYF
j_gene: TRBJ2-1; d_gene: NA; abundance: many; v_gene: TRBV29-1; CDR3nt: TGCAGCGCTGCCATTGGGCGCAATGAGCAGTTCTTC; CDR3aa: CSAAIGRNEQFF
j_gene: TRBJ2-5; d_gene: NA; abundance: many; v_gene: TRBV20-1; CDR3nt: TGCAGTGCTAGAGGCTACCTCCTTTCGGATCAAGAGACCCAGTACTTC; CDR3aa: CSARGYLLSDQETQYF
j_gene: TRBJ1-4; d_gene: TRBD1; abundance: NA; v_gene: TRBV5-4; CDR3nt: TGTGCCAGCAGCCGACAGGGGGAGTGGGAAAAACTGTTTTTT; CDR3aa: CASSRQGEWEKLFF
j_gene: TRBJ2-5; d_gene: TRBD2; abundance: many; v_gene: TRBV11-2; CDR3nt: TGTGCCAGCATCCCTTTGTTAAAGCGGGATACTGGGCAAGAGACCCAGTACTTC; CDR3aa: CASIPLLKRDTGQETQYF
j_gene: TRBJ2-1; d_gene: TRBD2; abundance: NA; v_gene: TRBV6-6; CDR3nt: TGTGCCAGCAGTTACCGAAAGCGGGATAGCTCCTACAATGAGCAGTTCTTC; CDR3aa: CASSYRKRDSSYNEQFF
j_gene: TRBJ2-1; d_gene: NA; abundance: many; v_gene: TRBV3-1; CDR3nt: TGTGCCAGCAGCCGGATCATGAATGAGCAGTTCTTC; CDR3aa: CASSRIMNEQFF
j_gene: TRBJ1-1; d_gene: TRBD1; abundance: few; v_gene: TRBV6-1; CDR3nt: TGTGCCAGCAGGGCGACAGGGGTCGGCACTGAAGCTTTCTTT; CDR3aa: CASRATGVGTEAFF
j_gene: TRBJ1-5; d_gene: NA; abundance: few; v_gene: TRBV6-1; CDR3nt: TGTGCCAGCAGAAAGTTCGCAATTGACAGAGGGGGATTTCAGCCCCAGCATTTT; CDR3aa: CASRKFAIDRGGFQPQHF
j_gene: TRBJ1-2; d_gene: NA; abundance: many; v_gene: TRBV30; CDR3nt: TGTGCCTGGAGTCCCTTCGAGGGGGGTCGGGGGAACTATGGCTACACCTTC; CDR3aa: CAWSPFEGGRGNYGYTF
j_gene: TRBJ1-4; d_gene: NA; abundance: many; v_gene: TRBV24-1; CDR3nt: TGTGCCACCAGTGAAACACAGGGAGCGAATGAAAAACTGTTTTTT; CDR3aa: CATSETQGANEKLFF
j_gene: TRBJ2-1; d_gene: NA; abundance: NA; v_gene: TRBV14; CDR3nt: TGTGCCAGCAGCCAAGATCGTGGATTTGAGCAGTTCTTC; CDR3aa: CASSQDRGFEQFF
j_gene: TRBJ2-3; d_gene: NA; abundance: NA; v_gene: TRBV6-2/TRBV6-3; CDR3nt: TGTGCCAGCACTTTCCCAGGGACAGATACGCAGTATTTT; CDR3aa: CASTFPGTDTQYF